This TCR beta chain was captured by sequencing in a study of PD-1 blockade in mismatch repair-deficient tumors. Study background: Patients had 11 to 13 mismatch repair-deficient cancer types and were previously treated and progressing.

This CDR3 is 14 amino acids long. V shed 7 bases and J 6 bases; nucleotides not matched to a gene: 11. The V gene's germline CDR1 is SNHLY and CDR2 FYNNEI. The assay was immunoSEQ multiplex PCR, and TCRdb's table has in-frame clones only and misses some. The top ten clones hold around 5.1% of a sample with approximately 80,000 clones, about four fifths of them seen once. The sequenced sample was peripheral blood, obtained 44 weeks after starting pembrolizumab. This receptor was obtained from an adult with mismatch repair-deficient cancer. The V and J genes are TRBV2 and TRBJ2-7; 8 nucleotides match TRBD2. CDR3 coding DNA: TGTGCCAGCAAAAACCCGGGACTAGTTCCCGAGCAGTACTTC. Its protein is CASKNPGLVPEQYF. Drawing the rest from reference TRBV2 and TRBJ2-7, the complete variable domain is EPEVTQTPSHQVTQMGQEVILRCVPISNHLYFYWYRQILGQKVEFLVSFYNNEISEKSEIFDDQFSVERPDGSNFTLKIRSTKLEDSAMYFCASKNPGLVPEQYFGPGTRLTVT.